The rows below give T cell receptor beta chains drawn from one sample of a study of T cell clones after liver transplantation. Assay: immunoSEQ multiplex PCR; the TCRdb copy retains only in-frame clones and omits some. Among several thousand clones listed, almost 80% were seen once. The starting material was CD8+ T cells from blood, obtained before liver transplant. These receptors came from a human donor who received a liver transplant. CDR3s include the opening cysteine and the closing phenylalanine or tryptophan. The D gene is left open where the match is weak. Only part of the rows carry a size: once, few, many, or a class if the clone is expanded.

d_call	clone_size	j_call	v_call	cdr3_nt	cdr3_aa
.	.	TRBJ1-1	TRBV4-3	TGCGCCAGCAGCCAAGATTTCACGGGGAACACTGAAGCTTTCTTT	CASSQDFTGNTEAFF
TRBD1	once	TRBJ1-4	TRBV29-1	TGCAGCGTTGGTGCCGGGACAGGACTGTTTTTT	CSVGAGTGLFF
.	.	TRBJ2-7	TRBV27	TGTGCCAGCAGCGGCCCCCCGGGACACTACGAGCAGTACTTC	CASSGPPGHYEQYF
.	.	TRBJ1-5	TRBV15	TGTGCCACCAGCAGAGAAAAATATAGCAATCAGCCCCAGCATTTT	CATSREKYSNQPQHF
.	.	TRBJ2-1	TRBV19	TGTGCCAACCAACAGGGCATGCCCTACAATGAGCAGTTCTTC	CANQQGMPYNEQFF
TRBD1	once	TRBJ2-7	TRBV6-5	TGTGCCAGCAGTTACTATGGGACAGGGATCTCCTACGAGCAGTACTTC	CASSYYGTGISYEQYF
.	once	TRBJ2-2	TRBV27	TGTGCCAGCAGTTTGGGGAACACCGGGGAGCTGTTTTTC	CASSLGNTGELFF
.	.	TRBJ2-1	TRBV2	TGTGCCAGCAGTGATTCGGGTGGGGGTGGTTATAATGAGCAGTTCTTC	CASSDSGGGGYNEQFF
.	.	TRBJ1-2	TRBV10-2	TGCGCCAGCAGTGATAACGGCTACACCTTC	CASSDNGYTF
TRBD1	.	TRBJ2-1	TRBV30	TGTGCCTGGAGTGTATTAGGGGGCCCCTACAATGAGCAGTTCTTC	CAWSVLGGPYNEQFF
.	.	TRBJ2-2	TRBV7-2	TGTGCCAGCAGCCCCTGGAACACCGGGGAGCTGTTTTTT	CASSPWNTGELFF
TRBD2	.	TRBJ2-7	TRBV2	TGTGCCAGCAATTTAGGTAGCGGGGTCACTTCTTTCTCCTACGAGCAGTACTTC	CASNLGSGVTSFSYEQYF
.	.	TRBJ2-7	TRBV9	TGTGCCAGCAGCGTAGGACTAGACTACGAGCAGTACTTC	CASSVGLDYEQYF
TRBD1	.	TRBJ2-7	TRBV28	TGTGCCAGCAGCCTACTTGACCGGGACAGGGGATCCTACGAGCAGTACTTC	CASSLLDRDRGSYEQYF
.	once	TRBJ2-1	TRBV7-6	TGTGCCAGCAGCCCTTACGACAGCTACAATGAGCAGTTCTTC	CASSPYDSYNEQFF
.	.	TRBJ1-5	TRBV6-6	TGTGCCAGCAGCTCCGGGACGGATAGCAATCAGCCCCAGCATTTT	CASSSGTDSNQPQHF
TRBD1	.	TRBJ2-7	TRBV7-9	TGTGCCAGCAGCACTTGGGACAGTTCTGACGGCGAGCAGTACTTC	CASSTWDSSDGEQYF
.	few	TRBJ1-2	TRBV7-7	TGTGCCAGCAGCCCGTTGAGGGATTGGGACTATGGCTACACCTTC	CASSPLRDWDYGYTF